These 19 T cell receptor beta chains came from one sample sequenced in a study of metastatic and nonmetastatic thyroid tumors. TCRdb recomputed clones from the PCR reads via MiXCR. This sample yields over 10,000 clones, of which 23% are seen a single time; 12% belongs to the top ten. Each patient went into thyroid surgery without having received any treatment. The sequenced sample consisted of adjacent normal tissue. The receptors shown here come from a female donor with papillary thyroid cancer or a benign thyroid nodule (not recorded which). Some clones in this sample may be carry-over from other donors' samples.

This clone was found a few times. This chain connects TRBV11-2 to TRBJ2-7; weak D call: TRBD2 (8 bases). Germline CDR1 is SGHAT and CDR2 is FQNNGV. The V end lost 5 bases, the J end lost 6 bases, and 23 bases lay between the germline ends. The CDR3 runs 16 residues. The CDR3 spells CASSPRTSSSGGEQYF. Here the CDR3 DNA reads TGTGCCAGCAGCCCACGGACTAGCTCCTCAGGGGGCGAGCAGTACTTC.

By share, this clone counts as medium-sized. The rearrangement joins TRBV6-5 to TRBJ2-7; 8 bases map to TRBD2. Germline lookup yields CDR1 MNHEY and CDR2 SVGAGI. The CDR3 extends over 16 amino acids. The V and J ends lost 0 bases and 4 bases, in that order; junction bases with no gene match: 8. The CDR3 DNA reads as TGTGCCAGCAGTTACTCGGCTGCGGGGGGAGGGTACGAGCAGTACTTC. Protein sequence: CASSYSAAGGGYEQYF.

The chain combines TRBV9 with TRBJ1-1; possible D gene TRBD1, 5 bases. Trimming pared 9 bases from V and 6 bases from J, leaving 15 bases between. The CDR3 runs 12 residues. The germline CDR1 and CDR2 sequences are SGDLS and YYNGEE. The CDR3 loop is CAIRVDNPEAFF. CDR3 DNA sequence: TGTGCCATCAGAGTGGACAATCCTGAAGCTTTCTTT.

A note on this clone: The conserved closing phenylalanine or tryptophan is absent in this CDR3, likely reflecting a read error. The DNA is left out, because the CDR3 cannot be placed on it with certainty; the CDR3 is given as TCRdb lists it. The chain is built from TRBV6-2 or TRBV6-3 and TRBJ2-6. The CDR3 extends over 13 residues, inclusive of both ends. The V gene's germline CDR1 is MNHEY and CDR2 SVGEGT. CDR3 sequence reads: CASSYIGANAPTS.

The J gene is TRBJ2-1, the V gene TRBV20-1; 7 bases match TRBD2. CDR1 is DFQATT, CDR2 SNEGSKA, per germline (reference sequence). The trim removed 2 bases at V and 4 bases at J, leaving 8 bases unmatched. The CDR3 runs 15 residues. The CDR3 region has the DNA TGCAGTGCTAGAAAGGGCCTAGCGGTTTACAATGAGCAGTTCTTC. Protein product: CSARKGLAVYNEQFF.

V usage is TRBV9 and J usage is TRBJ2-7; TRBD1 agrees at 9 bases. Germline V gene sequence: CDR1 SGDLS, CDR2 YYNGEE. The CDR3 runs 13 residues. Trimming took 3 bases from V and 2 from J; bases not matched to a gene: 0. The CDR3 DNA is TGTGCCAGCAGCGGACAGGGGGCCTACGAGCAGTACTTC. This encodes CASSGQGAYEQYF. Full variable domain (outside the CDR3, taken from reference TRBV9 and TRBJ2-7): DSGVTQTPKHLITATGQRVTLRCSPRSGDLSVYWYQQSLDQGLQFLIQYYNGEERAKGNILERFSAQQFPDLHSELNLSSLELGDSALYFCASSGQGAYEQYFGPGTRLTVT.

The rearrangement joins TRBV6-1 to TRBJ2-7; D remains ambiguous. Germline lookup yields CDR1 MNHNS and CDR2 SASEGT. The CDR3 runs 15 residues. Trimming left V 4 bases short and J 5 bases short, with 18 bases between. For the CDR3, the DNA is TGTGCCAGCAGTGGGGCATCTAATATATTAGACGAGCAGTACTTC. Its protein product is CASSGASNILDEQYF.

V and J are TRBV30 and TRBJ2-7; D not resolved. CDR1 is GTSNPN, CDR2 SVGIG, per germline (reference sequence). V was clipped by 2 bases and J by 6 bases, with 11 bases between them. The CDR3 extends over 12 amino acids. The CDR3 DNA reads TGTGCCTGGAGTTCAACGGGTGGCGAGCAGTACTTC. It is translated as CAWSSTGGEQYF.

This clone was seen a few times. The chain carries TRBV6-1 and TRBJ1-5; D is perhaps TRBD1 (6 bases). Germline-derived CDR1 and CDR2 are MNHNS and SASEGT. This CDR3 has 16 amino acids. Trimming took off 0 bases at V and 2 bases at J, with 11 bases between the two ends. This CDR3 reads CASSEAAGEGNQPQHF. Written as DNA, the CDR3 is TGTGCCAGCAGTGAAGCGGCAGGGGAGGGCAATCAGCCCCAGCATTTT.

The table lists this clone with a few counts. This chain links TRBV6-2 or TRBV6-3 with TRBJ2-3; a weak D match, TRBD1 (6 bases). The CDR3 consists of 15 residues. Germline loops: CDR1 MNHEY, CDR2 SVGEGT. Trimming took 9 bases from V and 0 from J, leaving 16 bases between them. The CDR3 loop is CASGDRTSSTDTQYF. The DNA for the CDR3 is TGTGCCAGTGGAGACAGGACCTCTAGCACAGATACGCAGTATTTT.

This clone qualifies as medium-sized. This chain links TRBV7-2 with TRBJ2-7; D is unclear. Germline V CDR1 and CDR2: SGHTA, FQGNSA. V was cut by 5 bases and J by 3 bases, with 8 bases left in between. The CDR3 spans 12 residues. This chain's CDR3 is CASSRPGYEQYF. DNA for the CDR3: TGTGCCAGCAGCCGCCCGGGCTACGAGCAGTACTTC.

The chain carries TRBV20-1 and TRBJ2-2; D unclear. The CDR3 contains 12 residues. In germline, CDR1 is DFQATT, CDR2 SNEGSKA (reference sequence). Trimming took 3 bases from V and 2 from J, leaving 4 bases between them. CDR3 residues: CSASENTGELFF. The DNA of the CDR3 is TGCAGTGCTAGCGAAAACACCGGGGAGCTGTTTTTT.

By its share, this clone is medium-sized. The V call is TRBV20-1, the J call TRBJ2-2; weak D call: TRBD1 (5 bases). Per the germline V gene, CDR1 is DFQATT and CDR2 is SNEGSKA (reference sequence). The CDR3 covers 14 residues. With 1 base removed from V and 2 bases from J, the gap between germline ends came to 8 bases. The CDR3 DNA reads TGCAGTGCTAGAGCTGGGGCCAACACCGGGGAGCTGTTTTTT. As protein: CSARAGANTGELFF.

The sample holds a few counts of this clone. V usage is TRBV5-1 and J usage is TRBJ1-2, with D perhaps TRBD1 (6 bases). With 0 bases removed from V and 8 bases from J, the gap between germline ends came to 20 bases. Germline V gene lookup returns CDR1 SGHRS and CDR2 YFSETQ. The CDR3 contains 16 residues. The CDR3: CASSLGFQPGQKGYTF. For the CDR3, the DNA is TGCGCCAGCAGCTTGGGGTTTCAACCGGGACAAAAAGGCTACACCTTC.

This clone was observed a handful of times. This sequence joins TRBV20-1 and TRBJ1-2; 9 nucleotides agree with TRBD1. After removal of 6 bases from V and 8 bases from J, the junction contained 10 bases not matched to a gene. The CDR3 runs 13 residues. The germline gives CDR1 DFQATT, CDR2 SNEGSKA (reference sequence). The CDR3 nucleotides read TGCAGTGCACCTGACAGGGGGGATGGAGGCTACACCTTC. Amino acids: CSAPDRGDGGYTF.

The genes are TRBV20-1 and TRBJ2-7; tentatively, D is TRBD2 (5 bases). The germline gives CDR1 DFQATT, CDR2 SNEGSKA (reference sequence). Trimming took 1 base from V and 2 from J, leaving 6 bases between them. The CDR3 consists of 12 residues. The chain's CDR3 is CSARGETYEQYF. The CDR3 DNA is TGCAGTGCTAGAGGGGAGACCTACGAGCAGTACTTC.

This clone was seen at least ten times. This CDR3 reads CASSLGWTGETEAFF. CDR3 in DNA: TGTGCCAGCAGCTTGGGCTGGACAGGGGAAACTGAAGCTTTCTTT. V gene TRBV5-6 combines with J gene TRBJ1-1, with 9 bases aligning to TRBD1. Germline CDR1 SGHDT, CDR2 YYEEEE. The CDR3 runs 15 residues. Germline trimming cut 0 bases from V and 5 bases from J; bases unmatched to any gene: 5.

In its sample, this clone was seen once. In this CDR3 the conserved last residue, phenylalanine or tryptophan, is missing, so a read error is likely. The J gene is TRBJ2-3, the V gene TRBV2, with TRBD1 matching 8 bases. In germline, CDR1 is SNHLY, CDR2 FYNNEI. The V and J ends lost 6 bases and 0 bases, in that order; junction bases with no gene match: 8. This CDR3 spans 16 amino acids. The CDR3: CASRVQGAASTDTQYL. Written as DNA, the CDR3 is TGTGCCAGCAGGGTTCAGGGGGCGGCAAGCACAGATACGCAGTATCTT.

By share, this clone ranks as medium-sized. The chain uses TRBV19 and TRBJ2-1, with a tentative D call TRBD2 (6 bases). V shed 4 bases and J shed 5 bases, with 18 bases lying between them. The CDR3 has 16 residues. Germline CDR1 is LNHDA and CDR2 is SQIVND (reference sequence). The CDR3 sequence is CASSTLFGSTDNEQFF. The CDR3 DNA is TGTGCCAGTAGTACCCTTTTCGGGAGTACGGACAATGAGCAGTTCTTC.